The 7 T cell receptor beta chains below all came from one sample that was sequenced in a study of regulatory T cells in long-lasting Graves disease (dated by TCRdb to the early 2020s). This sample's time point label indicates: newly diagnosed GD, antithyroid drugs for less than 3 months. For both TCR sequencing and RNA sequencing, RNA was extracted from PBMCs using TRIzol. Libraries were made using multiplex PCR. The reads were generated on an Illumina HiSeq 4000. To build TCR beta libraries, CDR3 regions were amplified by Arm-PCR using iRepertoire HTBI primers. TCRdb reprocessed the public reads (quality trimming at Q25 with fastp, clone calling with MiXCR) and kept in-frame beta chains. Each entry merges the rows of one CDR3 protein and shows their most common DNA and genes. The sample table holds a few hundred thousand distinct CDR3 sequences, of which about 16% were seen once. Together, the top ten hold roughly a fifth of the sample.

The source material was peripheral blood mononuclear cells (PBMCs), sampled at new diagnosis, from a patient treated with antithyroid drugs. These receptors were obtained from a female donor with Graves disease.

In this sample, this clonotype turned up a few times. A far larger clone is one base from this, pointing to a likely read error. Written as DNA, the CDR3 is TGTGCCAGCAGCTTCAGGGGGCGCGACGAGCAGTTCTTC. It encodes CASSFRGRDEQFF. The V call is TRBV11-1, the J call TRBJ2-1; 8 bases map to TRBD1. V shed 3 bases, J shed 10 bases, and the junction held 5 bases outside the gene matches. The CDR3 is made up of 13 amino acids. Germline V gene data show CDR1 as SGHAT and CDR2 as FQDESV (reference sequence).

This clonotype was recorded a few times. V gene TRBV3-2 combines with J gene TRBJ1-5. TRBV3-2 is annotated as a pseudogene. The CDR3 length is 15 residues. The CDR3 here is CASSLTGRADQPQHF. In nucleotides, the CDR3 is TGTGCCAGCAGCCTAACAGGAAGGGCCGATCAGCCCCAGCATTTT.

This clonotype was seen many times. The chain joins TRBV12-3 or TRBV12-4 to TRBJ2-3, with no clear D. Trimming left V 4 bases short and J 6 bases short, with 17 bases between. This CDR3 region has 15 residues. CDR3 sequence: CASSSQLSDPDTQYF. CDR3 coding DNA: TGTGCCAGCAGTTCTCAACTATCCGACCCCGATACGCAGTATTTT.

This clonotype occurred many times. The chain carries TRBV7-3 and TRBJ2-2; 12 nucleotides line up with TRBD2. V lost 5 bases to trimming and J lost 5 bases; unmatched junction nucleotides: 12. There are 18 residues in the CDR3. CDR1 is SGHTA, CDR2 FQGTGA, per germline. The CDR3 here is CASSPRTSGNLGTGELFF. The CDR3 coding sequence is TGTGCCAGCAGCCCAAGGACTAGCGGGAATTTGGGGACCGGGGAGCTGTTTTTT.

Note on this clonotype: A read error may explain this, as a much larger clone is one base away. This chain uses TRBV6-5 with TRBJ1-2; D may be TRBD1 (5 bases). Germline CDR1 reads MNHEY; CDR2 reads SVGAGI. This CDR3 region has 15 residues. Trimming took off 2 bases at V and 5 bases at J, with 15 bases between the two ends. The DNA for the CDR3 is TGTGCCAGCAGTTACAAGGGGAGAAGTCTTTATGGCTACACCTTC. Translation gives CASSYKGRSLYGYTF.

This clonotype was recorded at least ten times. V usage is TRBV6-4 and J usage is TRBJ1-3, with D possibly TRBD1 on 5 matching bases. There are 15 residues in the CDR3. V was clipped by 7 bases and J by 0 bases, with 13 bases between them. Germline-derived CDR1 and CDR2 are MRHNA and SNTAGT. The CDR3 region is CASTRQTDSGNTIYF. CDR3 nucleotides: TGTGCCAGCACCCGTCAGACAGACTCTGGAAACACCATATATTTT.

In the case of this clonotype: Since a far larger clone is one base different, this is likely a read error. The CDR3 DNA reads TGTGCCAGCAGTGACGTCTGGGAAGATACGCAGTATTTT. It specifies CASSDVWEDTQYF. The chain recombines TRBV2 with TRBJ2-3; D uncertain. The CDR3 runs to 13 residues. Germline assignment: CDR1 SNHLY and CDR2 FYNNEI. Trimming removed 3 bases at V and 5 bases at J, with 9 bases between.